This T cell receptor (beta chain) was sequenced in a study of cytomegalovirus exposure and HLA in healthy donors. In the study overall: Falling in the Caucasian-associated ancestry cluster were less than 85% of 398 genotyped donors.

The CDR3 runs to 14 residues. The junction had 5 bases not matched to a gene; V was cut back by 5 bases and J by 5 bases. The germline V gene has CDR1 SQVTM and CDR2 ANQGSEA. Amplification used 60 Vbeta primers and 13 Jbeta primers. Here immunoSEQ multiplex PCR was the method, and the copy in TCRdb shows in-frame clones only, minus some. The repertoire table contains under 95,000 clones. The V gene is TRBV29-1, the J gene TRBJ2-3; 12 nucleotides line up with TRBD2. This TCR was sampled from a female donor in good health and CMV-seropositive. The sample consisted of PBMCs. CDR3 bases: TGCAGCGTTCTAGCGGGAGGGCCGGGAGATACGCAGTATTTT. Amino acids: CSVLAGGPGDTQYF.